This TCR beta chain emerged from a study of control samples from healthy donors and cancer patients. From germline, CDR1 is LNHDA and CDR2 SQIVND (reference sequence). V dropped 4 bases and J dropped 8 bases, with 20 bases sitting between them. The CDR3 has 16 residues. The repertoire was sequenced with immunoSEQ multiplex PCR; TCRdb's copy has only in-frame clones and lacks some. Of some 200,000 clones in the sample, 90% to 95% were seen once. The sample consisted of blood. The chain is built from TRBV19 and TRBJ1-4, with D maybe TRBD1 (6 bases). This TCR derives from a man between 18 and 29 years old in good health. CDR3 sequence (DNA): TGTGCCAGTAGTACCCTTACAGGGAAGGGTCGAGAAAAACTGTTTTTT. This encodes CASSTLTGKGREKLFF.